This T cell receptor (beta chain) emerged from a study of T cell repertoires in cytomegalovirus infection. This clonotype has a handful of counts. Its antigen is still unknown. There are 11 residues in the CDR3. V shed 5 bases and J shed 8 bases, with 7 bases lying between them. Looked up from germline, CDR1 is PRHDT and CDR2 is FYEKMQ (reference sequence). Each CDR3 protein is one row after TCRdb ran MiXCR on the reads. The data contain under 40,000 distinct CDR3 sequences, roughly half of them seen just once; the ten biggest clones take up roughly 90%. This chain connects TRBV13 to TRBJ2-1; no reliable D call. Specimen: CD8+ T cells from cultured PBMCs, collected from culture after CMV antigen stimulation. The source of this sequence is a human donor in good health (CMV status not recorded). Some clones in this sample may be carry-over from other donors' samples. In DNA, the CDR3 is TGTGCCAGCAGCCTCGATGATGAGCAGTTCTTC. Protein product: CASSLDDEQFF.